The T cell receptor (beta chain) described here comes from a study of prognosis after radiotherapy for stage I lung cancer. Across the whole study: Squamous cell carcinoma affected 6 to 8 patients, adenocarcinoma about a dozen. Radiotherapy was followed by distant metastases in a few patients, which appeared at a median of roughly seven months; 15 patients showed no significant progression. Whole-study findings and limits: Divergent TRBV and TRBJ gene usage has reportedly been observed between patients with and without metastases.

Two-round multiplex PCR amplified TCR beta CDR3 from genomic DNA. Initially, in first-round PCR, primers specific to each TRBV and TRBJ gene were used. MiXCR, run by TCRdb on the multiplex PCR reads, gives a single entry per CDR3 protein. The sample consists of nearly 35,000 distinct CDR3 sequences, around a third of them appearing once. The table lists this clonotype with many counts. Its specificity is not known. Specimen: PBMCs, collected before or after stereotactic body radiation therapy (not recorded which). The source is a donor over 45 with non-small cell lung cancer.

CDR3 nucleotide sequence: TGTGCCAGCAGCCCCAGGGATGGCACTGAAGCTTTCTTT. This translates into CASSPRDGTEAFF. The chain has TRBV27 and TRBJ1-1, with D perhaps matching TRBD1 (5 bases). In germline, CDR1 is MNHEY, CDR2 SMNVEV (reference sequence). V shed 6 bases and J shed 4 bases, with 12 bases lying between them. CDR3 length: 13 amino acids.